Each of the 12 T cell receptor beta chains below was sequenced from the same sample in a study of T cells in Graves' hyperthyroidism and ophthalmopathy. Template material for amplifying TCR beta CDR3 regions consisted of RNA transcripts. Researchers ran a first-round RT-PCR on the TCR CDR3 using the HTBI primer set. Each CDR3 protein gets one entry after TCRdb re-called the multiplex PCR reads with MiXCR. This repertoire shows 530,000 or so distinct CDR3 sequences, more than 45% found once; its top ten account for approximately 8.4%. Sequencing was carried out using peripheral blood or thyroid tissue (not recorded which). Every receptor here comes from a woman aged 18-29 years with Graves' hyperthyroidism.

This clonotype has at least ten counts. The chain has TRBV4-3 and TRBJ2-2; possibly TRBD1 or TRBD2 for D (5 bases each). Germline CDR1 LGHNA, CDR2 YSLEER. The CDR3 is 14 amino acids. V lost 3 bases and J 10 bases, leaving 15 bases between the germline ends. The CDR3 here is CASSHAGTDAELFF. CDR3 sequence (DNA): TGCGCCAGCAGCCACGCAGGGACCGATGCGGAGCTGTTTTTT.

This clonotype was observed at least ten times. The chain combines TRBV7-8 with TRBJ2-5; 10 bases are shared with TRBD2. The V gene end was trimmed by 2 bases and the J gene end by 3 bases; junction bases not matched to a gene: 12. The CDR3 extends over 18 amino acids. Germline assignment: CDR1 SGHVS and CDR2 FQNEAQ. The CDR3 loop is CASSLWPQGLAGEETQYF. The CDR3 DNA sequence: TGTGCCAGCAGCTTATGGCCCCAGGGGCTAGCGGGAGAAGAGACCCAGTACTTC.

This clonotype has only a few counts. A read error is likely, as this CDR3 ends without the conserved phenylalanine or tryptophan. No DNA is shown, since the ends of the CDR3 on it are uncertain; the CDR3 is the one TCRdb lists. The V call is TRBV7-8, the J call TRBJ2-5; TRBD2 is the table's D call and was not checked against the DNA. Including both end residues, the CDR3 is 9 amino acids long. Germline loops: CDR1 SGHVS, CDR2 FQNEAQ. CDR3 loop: CASSLVLAG.

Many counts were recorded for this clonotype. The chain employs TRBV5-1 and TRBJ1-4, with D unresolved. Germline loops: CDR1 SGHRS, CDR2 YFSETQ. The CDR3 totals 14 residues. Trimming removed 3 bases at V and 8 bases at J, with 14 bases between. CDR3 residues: CASSSGYRKEKLFF. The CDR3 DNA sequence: TGCGCCAGCAGCTCGGGATATAGAAAGGAAAAACTGTTTTTT.

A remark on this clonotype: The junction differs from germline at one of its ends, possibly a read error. In nucleotides, the CDR3 is TGTGCCAGCAGCGGCGGGGGATCGAGCTATGGCTACACCTTC. Translation gives CASSGGGSSYGYTF. The rearrangement links TRBV5-1 to TRBJ1-2; the D gene is possibly TRBD1 (5 bases). The CDR3 is 14 residues long. Germline V lookup: CDR1 SGHRS, CDR2 YFSETQ.

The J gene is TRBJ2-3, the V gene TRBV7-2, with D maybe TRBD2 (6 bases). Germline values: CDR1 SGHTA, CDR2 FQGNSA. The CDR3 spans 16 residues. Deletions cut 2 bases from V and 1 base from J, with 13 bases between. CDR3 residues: CASSLSRASGTDTQYF. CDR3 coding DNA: TGTGCCAGCAGCTTATCCCGGGCTAGCGGCACAGATACGCAGTATTTT.

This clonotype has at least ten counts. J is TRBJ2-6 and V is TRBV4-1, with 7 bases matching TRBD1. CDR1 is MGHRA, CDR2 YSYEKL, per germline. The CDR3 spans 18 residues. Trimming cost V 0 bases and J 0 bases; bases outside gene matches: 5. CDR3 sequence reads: CASSQDYRGGSGANVLTF. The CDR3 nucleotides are TGCGCCAGCAGCCAAGATTACAGGGGTGGCTCTGGGGCCAACGTCCTGACTTTC.

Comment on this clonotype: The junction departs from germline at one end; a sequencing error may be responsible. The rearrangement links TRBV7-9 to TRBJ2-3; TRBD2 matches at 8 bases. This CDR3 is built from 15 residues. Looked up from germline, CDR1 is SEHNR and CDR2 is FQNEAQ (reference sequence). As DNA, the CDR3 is TGCGCCAGCAGCTGGAGCGGGGGTAGCTCAGATACGCAGTATTTT. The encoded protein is CASSWSGGSSDTQYF.

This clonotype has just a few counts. CDR3 sequence: CASSSAGTPTDTQYF. Here the CDR3 DNA reads TGTGCCAGCAGTTCTGCGGGGACCCCAACAGATACGCAGTATTTT. The rearrangement joins TRBV5-6 to TRBJ2-3, with a weak D call TRBD2 (6 bases). This CDR3 has 15 amino acids. Germline lookup yields CDR1 SGHDT and CDR2 YYEEEE. Trimming took 5 bases from V and 3 from J, leaving 16 bases between them.

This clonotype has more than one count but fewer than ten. In DNA, the CDR3 is TGTGCCAGCAGCTTCTTAAGTGGGAAGGCCGGGGAGCTGTTTTTT. It yields the protein CASSFLSGKAGELFF. The chain couples TRBV10-3 to TRBJ2-2; D unresolved. This CDR3 contains 15 residues. Germline V gives CDR1 ENHRY, CDR2 SYGVKD. Trimming pared 10 bases from V and 6 bases from J, leaving 21 bases between.

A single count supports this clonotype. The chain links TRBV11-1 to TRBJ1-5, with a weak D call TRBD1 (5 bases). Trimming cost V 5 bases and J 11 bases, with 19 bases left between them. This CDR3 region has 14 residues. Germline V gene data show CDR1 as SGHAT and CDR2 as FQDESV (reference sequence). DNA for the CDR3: TGTGCCAGCAGCCTGAGGGACGGCCTTAGGACCCAGCATTTT. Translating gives CASSLRDGLRTQHF.

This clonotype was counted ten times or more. CDR3 sequence (DNA): TGCAGTGCCGTCCCGGGACACCTCAATCAGCCCCAGCATTTT. This gives the protein CSAVPGHLNQPQHF. The V call is TRBV20-1, the J call TRBJ1-5; D is possibly TRBD1 (6 bases). CDR1 is DFQATT and CDR2 is SNEGSKA in the germline V gene (reference sequence). This CDR3 has 14 residues. Trimming stripped 6 bases from V and 3 bases from J, with 15 bases between.